This entry lists 6 T cell receptor beta chains sequenced from one sample in a study of cytomegalovirus exposure and HLA in healthy donors. The PCR ran on 60 Vbeta and 13 Jbeta primers. Only in-frame clones appear in the TCRdb table, and some are missing; sequencing was by immunoSEQ multiplex PCR. The sample lists 120,000 or so clones, approximately 80% occurring once. The sample was PBMCs. These receptors originate from a man aged 18 to 30 in good health and CMV-seronegative.

The chain combines TRBV28 with TRBJ2-4, with 8 nucleotides matching TRBD2. Trimming took 5 bases from V and 9 from J; bases not matched to a gene: 9. From germline, CDR1 is MDHEN and CDR2 SYDVKM. This CDR3 has 14 residues. CDR3 in DNA: TGTGCCAGCAGTCCTATTAGCGGGACGGGCATTCAGTACTTC. Translating gives CASSPISGTGIQYF.

This chain uses TRBV7-2 with TRBJ1-4; D may be TRBD1 (5 bases). The V gene lost 5 bases and the J gene lost 8 bases, with 18 bases spanning the gap. The CDR3 sequence is 15 residues long. Germline V CDR1 and CDR2: SGHTA, FQGNSA. CDR3 in DNA: TGTGCCAGCAGCCCGGGGGGGGGATACGGGGAAAAACTGTTTTTT. Translation gives CASSPGGGYGEKLFF.

This chain connects TRBV10-3 to TRBJ2-3, with D perhaps TRBD2 (5 bases). Per germline, CDR1 ENHRY and CDR2 SYGVKD. Trimming left V 0 bases short and J 1 base short, with 8 bases between. This CDR3 has 15 residues. The CDR3 nucleotides are TGTGCCATCAGTGAGTCGGAGGTGGGCACAGATACGCAGTATTTT. This encodes CAISESEVGTDTQYF.

The V and J genes are TRBV2 and TRBJ1-3, with D uncertain. Per the germline V gene, CDR1 is SNHLY and CDR2 is FYNNEI. V gave up 8 bases and J gave up 0 bases, with 14 bases separating them. The CDR3 is made up of 15 amino acids. The CDR3 nucleotides read TGTGCCAGCTCGCCGAGACACCTCTCTGGAAACACCATATATTTT. Residues: CASSPRHLSGNTIYF.

The CDR3 loop reads CSVLAQGDIGYTF. The CDR3 bases are TGCAGCGTCCTGGCGCAGGGGGATATCGGCTACACCTTC. V gene TRBV29-1 combines with J gene TRBJ1-2; TRBD1 aligns across 7 bases. CDR3 size: 13 residues. CDR1 is SQVTM, CDR2 ANQGSEA, per germline. V was pared by 6 bases and J by 8 bases, with 12 bases of the junction left unmatched.

The V gene is TRBV7-7, the J gene TRBJ2-2, with D unresolved. V lost 6 bases, J lost 5 bases, and 10 bases lay in between. Germline values: CDR1 SSHAT, CDR2 FNYEAQ (reference sequence). The CDR3 extends over 13 amino acids. CDR3 residues: CASSEAWTGELFF. Written as DNA, the CDR3 is TGTGCCAGCAGTGAGGCGTGGACCGGGGAGCTGTTTTTT.